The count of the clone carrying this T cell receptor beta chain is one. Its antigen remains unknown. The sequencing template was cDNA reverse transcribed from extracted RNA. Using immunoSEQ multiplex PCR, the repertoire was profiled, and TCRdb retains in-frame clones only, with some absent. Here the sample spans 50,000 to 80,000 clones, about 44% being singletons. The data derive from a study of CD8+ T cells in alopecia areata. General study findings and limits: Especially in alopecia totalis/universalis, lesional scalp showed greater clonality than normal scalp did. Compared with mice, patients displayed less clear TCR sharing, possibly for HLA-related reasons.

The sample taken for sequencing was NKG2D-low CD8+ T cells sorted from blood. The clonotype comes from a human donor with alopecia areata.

CDR3 bases: TGCGCCAGCAGTCCGCACCGGGACGCCTACAATGAGCAGTTCTTC. Its translation is CASSPHRDAYNEQFF. J is TRBJ2-1 and V is TRBV4-3; D assignment may be TRBD1 or TRBD2 (5 bases each). This CDR3 is 15 amino acids long. Between the trimmed V and J ends, which lost 6 bases and 2 bases, there was a span of 14 bases. Germline V CDR1 and CDR2: LGHNA, YSLEER.